The entry below gives a single T cell receptor beta chain sequence along with its context. These data come from a study of cytotoxic CD8 clonotypes in ibrutinib-treated CLL. Across the study: The group held 11 relapsed/refractory and approximately 15 treatment-naive patients, with roughly 17 IGHV unmutated. By median roughly 5.5 years, around twelve had progressed and 14 stayed remitted; responses had been 2 complete and 25 or so partial. Response samples followed a median about twelve months of treatment, range 6 to 36. Sequenced samples delivered averages of 200,000 to 300,000 productive templates and around 94,000 productive rearrangements.

Losses at the gene ends were 5 bases for V and 10 bases for J; bases not matched to a gene: 16. In germline, CDR1 is MDHEN, CDR2 SYDVKM. CDR3 length equals 15 residues. Repertoires were generated with immunoSEQ multiplex PCR, while TCRdb's copy carries only in-frame clones and drops some. The sample consists of tens of thousands of clones, under 80% of them appearing once. This chain links TRBV28 with TRBJ1-1; 7 nucleotides agree with TRBD1. This clonotype originated in a human donor with chronic lymphocytic leukemia. The source material was PBMCs, sampled before ibrutinib treatment. The CDR3 protein is CASSPSTGPGQGAFF. The CDR3 DNA follows: TGTGCCAGCAGTCCCTCGACAGGGCCCGGCCAGGGAGCTTTCTTT.